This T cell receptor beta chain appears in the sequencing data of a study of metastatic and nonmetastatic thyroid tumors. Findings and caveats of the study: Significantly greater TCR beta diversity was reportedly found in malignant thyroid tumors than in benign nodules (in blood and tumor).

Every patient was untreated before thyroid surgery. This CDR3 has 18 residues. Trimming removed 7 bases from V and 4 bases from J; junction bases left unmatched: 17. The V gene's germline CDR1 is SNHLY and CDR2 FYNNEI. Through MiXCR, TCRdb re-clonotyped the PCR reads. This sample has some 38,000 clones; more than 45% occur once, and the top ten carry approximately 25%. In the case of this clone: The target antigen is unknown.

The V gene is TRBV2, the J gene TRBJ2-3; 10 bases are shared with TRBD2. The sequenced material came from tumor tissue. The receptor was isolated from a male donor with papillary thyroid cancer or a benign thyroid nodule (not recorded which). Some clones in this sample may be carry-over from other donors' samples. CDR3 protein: CASTYGASGGLSADTQYF. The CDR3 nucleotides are TGTGCCAGCACCTACGGGGCTAGCGGGGGCCTGAGCGCAGATACGCAGTATTTT.